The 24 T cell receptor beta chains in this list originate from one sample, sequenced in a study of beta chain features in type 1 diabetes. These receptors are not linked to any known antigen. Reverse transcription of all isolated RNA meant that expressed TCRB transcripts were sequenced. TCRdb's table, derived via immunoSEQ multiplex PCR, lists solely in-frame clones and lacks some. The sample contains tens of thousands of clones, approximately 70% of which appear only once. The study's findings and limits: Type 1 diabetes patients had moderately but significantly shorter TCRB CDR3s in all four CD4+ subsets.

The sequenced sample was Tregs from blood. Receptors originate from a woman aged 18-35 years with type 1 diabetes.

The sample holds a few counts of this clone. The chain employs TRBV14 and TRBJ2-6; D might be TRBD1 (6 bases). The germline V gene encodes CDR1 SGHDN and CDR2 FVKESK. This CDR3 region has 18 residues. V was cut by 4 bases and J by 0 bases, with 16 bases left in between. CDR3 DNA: TGTGCCAGCAGCCCTCGTACAGGGCGAAGCTCTGGGGCCAACGTCCTGACTTTC. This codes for CASSPRTGRSSGANVLTF.

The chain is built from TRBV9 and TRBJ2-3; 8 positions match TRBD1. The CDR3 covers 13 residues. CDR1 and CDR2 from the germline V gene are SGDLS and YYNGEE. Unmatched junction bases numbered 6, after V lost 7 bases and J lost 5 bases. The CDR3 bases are TGTGCCAGCGGGGGGACAGGAGGAGATACGCAGTATTTT. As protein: CASGGTGGDTQYF. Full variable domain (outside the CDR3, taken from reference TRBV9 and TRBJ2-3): DSGVTQTPKHLITATGQRVTLRCSPRSGDLSVYWYQQSLDQGLQFLIQYYNGEERAKGNILERFSAQQFPDLHSELNLSSLELGDSALYFCASGGTGGDTQYFGPGTRLTVL.

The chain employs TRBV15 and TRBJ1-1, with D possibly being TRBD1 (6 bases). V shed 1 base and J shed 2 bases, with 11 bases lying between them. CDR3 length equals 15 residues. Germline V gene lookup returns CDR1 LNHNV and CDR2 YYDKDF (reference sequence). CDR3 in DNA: TGTGCCACCAGCAGAGGAAGGGGGTCTAACACTGAAGCTTTCTTT. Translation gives CATSRGRGSNTEAFF. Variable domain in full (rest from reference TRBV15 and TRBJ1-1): DAMVIQNPRYQVTQFGKPVTLSCSQTLNHNVMYWYQQKSSQAPKLLFHYYDKDFNNEADTPDNFQSRRPNTSFCFLDIRSPGLGDTAMYLCATSRGRGSNTEAFFGQGTRLTVV.

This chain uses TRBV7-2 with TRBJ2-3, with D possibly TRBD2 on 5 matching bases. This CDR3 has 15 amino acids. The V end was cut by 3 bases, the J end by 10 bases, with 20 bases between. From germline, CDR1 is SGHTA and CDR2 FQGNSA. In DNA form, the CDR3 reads TGTGCCAGCAGCTTGGGAGCGGCCCCCGTTTTTTCGCAGTATTTT. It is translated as CASSLGAAPVFSQYF. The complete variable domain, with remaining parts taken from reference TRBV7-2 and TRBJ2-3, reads GAGVSQSPSNKVTEKGKDVELRCDPISGHTALYWYRQSLGQGLEFLIYFQGNSAPDKSGLPSDRFSAERTGGSVSTLTIQRTQQEDSAVYLCASSLGAAPVFSQYFGPGTRLTVL.

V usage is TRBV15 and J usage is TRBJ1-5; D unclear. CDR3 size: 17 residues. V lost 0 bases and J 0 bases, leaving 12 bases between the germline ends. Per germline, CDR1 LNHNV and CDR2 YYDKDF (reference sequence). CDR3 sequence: CATSRDLWAGSNQPQHF. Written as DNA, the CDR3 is TGTGCCACCAGCAGAGATCTATGGGCAGGTAGCAATCAGCCCCAGCATTTT.

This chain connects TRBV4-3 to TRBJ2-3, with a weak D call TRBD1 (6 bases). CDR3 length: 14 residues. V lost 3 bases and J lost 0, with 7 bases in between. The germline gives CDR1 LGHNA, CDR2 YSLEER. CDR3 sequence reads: CASSHGQSTDTQYF. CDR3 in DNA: TGCGCCAGCAGCCACGGACAGAGCACAGATACGCAGTATTTT.

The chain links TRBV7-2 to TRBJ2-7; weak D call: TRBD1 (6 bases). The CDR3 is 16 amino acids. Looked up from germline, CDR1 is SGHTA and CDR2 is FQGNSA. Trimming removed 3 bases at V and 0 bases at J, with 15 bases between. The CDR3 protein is CASSLGAGLSSYEQYF. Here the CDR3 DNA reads TGTGCCAGCAGCTTGGGGGCCGGATTGAGCTCCTACGAGCAGTACTTC.

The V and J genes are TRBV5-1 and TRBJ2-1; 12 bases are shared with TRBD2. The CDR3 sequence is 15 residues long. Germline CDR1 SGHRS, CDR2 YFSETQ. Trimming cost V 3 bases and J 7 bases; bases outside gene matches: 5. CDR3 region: CASSSTSGSGNEQFF. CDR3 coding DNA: TGCGCCAGCAGCTCGACTAGCGGGAGTGGTAATGAGCAGTTCTTC.

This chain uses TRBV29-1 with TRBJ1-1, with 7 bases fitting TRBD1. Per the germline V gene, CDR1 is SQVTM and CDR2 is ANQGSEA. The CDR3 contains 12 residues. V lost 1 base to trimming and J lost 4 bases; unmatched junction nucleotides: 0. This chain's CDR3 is CSVEAGGTEAFF. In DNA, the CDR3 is TGCAGCGTTGAAGCAGGGGGCACTGAAGCTTTCTTT.

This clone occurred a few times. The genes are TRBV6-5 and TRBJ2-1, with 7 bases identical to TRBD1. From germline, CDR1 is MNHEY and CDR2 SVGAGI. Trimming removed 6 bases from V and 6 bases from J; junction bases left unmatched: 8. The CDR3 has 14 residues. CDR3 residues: CASSLDRVGNEQFF. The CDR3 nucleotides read TGTGCCAGCAGCCTAGACAGGGTCGGCAATGAGCAGTTCTTC.

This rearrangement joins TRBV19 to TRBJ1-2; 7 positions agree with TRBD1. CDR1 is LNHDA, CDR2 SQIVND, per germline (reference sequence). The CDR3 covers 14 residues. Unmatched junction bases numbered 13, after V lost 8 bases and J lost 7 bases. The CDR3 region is CASQIKTGPAGYTF. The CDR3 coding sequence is TGTGCCAGTCAGATTAAGACAGGGCCCGCTGGCTACACCTTC.

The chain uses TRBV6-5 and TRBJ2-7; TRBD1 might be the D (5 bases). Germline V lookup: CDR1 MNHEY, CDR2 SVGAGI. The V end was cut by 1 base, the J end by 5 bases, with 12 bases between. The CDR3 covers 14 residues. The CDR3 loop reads CASSYWGRADEQYF. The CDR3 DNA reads TGTGCCAGCAGTTACTGGGGCAGGGCCGACGAGCAGTACTTC.

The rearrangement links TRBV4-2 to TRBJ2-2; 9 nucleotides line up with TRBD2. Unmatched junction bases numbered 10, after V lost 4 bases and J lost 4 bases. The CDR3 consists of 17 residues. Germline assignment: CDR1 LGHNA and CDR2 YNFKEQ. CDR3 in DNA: TGTGCCAGCAGCCCCAGTCGGACTAGCGAGCGCACCGGGGAGCTGTTTTTT. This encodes CASSPSRTSERTGELFF.

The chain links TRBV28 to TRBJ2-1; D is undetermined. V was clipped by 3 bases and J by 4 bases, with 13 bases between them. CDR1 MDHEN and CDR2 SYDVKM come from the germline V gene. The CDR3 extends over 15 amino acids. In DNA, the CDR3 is TGTGCCAGCAGTTTTAGCTCCTTAAGATACAATGAGCAGTTCTTC. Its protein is CASSFSSLRYNEQFF.

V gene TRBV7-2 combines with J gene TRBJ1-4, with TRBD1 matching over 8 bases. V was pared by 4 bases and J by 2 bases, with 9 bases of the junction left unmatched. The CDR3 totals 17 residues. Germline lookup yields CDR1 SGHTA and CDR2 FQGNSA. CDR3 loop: CASSSTGGGSTNEKLFF. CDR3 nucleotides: TGTGCCAGCAGCTCCACAGGGGGAGGTTCGACTAATGAAAAACTGTTTTTT.

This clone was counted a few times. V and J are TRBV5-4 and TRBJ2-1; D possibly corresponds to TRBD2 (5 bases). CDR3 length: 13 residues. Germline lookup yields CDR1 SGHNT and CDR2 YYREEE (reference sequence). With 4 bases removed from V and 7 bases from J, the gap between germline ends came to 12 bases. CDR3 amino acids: CASSQSLANEQFF. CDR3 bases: TGTGCCAGCAGCCAATCCCTAGCTAATGAGCAGTTCTTC.

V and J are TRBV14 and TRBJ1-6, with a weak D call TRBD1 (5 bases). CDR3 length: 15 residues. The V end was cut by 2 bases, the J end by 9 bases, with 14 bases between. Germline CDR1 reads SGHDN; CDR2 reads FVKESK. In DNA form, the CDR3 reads TGTGCCAGCAGCCAAATGGGGGGGAGGGGTTCACCCCTCCACTTT. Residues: CASSQMGGRGSPLHF.

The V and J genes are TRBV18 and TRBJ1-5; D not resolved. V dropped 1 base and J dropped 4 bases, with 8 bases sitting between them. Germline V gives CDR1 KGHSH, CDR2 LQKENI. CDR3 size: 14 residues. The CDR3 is CASSPREGNQPQHF. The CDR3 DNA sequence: TGTGCCAGCTCACCACGCGAGGGAAATCAGCCCCAGCATTTT.

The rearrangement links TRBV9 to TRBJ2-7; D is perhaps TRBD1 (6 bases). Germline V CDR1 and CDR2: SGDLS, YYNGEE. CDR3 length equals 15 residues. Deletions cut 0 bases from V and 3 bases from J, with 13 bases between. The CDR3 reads CASSVDGGSRYEQYF. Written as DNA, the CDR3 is TGTGCCAGCAGCGTAGATGGGGGCTCACGCTACGAGCAGTACTTC.

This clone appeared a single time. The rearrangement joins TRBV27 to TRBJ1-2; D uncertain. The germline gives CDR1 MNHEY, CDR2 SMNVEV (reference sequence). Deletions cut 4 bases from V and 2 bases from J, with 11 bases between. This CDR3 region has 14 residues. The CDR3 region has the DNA TGTGCCAGCAGTTATCACTCCGGGAACTATGGCTACACCTTC. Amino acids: CASSYHSGNYGYTF.

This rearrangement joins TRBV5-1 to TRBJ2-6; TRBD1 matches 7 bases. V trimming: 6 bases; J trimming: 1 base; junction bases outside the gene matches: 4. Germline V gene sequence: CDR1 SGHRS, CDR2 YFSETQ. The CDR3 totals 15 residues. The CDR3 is CASTNRGSGANVLTF. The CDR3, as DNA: TGCGCCAGCACCAACAGGGGTTCTGGGGCCAACGTCCTGACTTTC. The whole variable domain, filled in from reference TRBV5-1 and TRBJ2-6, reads KAGVTQTPRYLIKTRGQQVTLSCSPISGHRSVSWYQQTPGQGLQFLFEYFSETQRNKGNFPGRFSGRQFSNSRSEMNVSTLELGDSALYLCASTNRGSGANVLTFGAGSRLTVL.

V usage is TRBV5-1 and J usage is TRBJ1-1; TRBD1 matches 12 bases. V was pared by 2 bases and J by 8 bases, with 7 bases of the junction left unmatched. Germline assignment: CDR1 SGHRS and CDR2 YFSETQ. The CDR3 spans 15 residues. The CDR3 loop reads CASSFPGTGGREAFF. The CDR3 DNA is TGCGCCAGCAGCTTCCCCGGGACAGGGGGCCGGGAAGCTTTCTTT.

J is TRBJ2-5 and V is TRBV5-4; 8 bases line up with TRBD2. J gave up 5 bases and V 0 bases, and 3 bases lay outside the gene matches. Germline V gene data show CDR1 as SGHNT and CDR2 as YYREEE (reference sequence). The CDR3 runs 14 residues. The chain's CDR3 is CASSLVASGETQYF. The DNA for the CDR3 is TGTGCCAGCAGCTTGGTTGCTAGCGGGGAGACCCAGTACTTC.

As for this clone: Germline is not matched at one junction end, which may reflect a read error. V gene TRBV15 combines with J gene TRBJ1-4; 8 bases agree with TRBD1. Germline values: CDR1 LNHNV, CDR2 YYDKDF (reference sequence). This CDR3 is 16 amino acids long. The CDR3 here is CATSRAGTGFNEKLFF. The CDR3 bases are TGTGCCACCAGTAGAGCGGGGACAGGCTTTAATGAAAAACTGTTTTTT.